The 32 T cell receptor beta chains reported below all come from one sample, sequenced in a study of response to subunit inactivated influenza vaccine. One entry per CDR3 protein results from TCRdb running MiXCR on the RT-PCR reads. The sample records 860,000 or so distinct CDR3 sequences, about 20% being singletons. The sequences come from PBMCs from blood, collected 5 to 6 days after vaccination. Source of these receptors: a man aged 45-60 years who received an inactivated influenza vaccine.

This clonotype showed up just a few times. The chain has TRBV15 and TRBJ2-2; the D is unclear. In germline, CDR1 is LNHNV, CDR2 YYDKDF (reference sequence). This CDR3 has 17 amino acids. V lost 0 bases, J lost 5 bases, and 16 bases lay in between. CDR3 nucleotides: TGTGCCACCAGCAGAGATTCGATGAGCCAGAGGACCGGGGAGCTGTTTTTT. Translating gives CATSRDSMSQRTGELFF.

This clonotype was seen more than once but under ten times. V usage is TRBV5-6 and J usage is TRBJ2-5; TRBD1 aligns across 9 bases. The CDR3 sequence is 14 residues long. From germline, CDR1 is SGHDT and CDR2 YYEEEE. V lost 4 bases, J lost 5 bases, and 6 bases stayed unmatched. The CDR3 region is CASSTYDRGETQYF. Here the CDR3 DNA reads TGTGCCAGCAGCACCTATGACAGGGGGGAGACCCAGTACTTC.

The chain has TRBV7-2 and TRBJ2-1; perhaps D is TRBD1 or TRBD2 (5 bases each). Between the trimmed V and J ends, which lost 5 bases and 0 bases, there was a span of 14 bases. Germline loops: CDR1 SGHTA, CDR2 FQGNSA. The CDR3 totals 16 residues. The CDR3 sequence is CASSDQGPSSYNEQFF. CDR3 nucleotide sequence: TGTGCCAGCAGCGACCAGGGACCGAGCTCCTACAATGAGCAGTTCTTC.

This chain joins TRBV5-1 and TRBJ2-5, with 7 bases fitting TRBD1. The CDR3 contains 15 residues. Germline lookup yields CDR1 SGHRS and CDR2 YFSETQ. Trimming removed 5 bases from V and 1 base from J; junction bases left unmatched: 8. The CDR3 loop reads CASSLTGEPQETQYF. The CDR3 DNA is TGCGCCAGCAGTTTAACAGGGGAACCCCAAGAGACCCAGTACTTC.

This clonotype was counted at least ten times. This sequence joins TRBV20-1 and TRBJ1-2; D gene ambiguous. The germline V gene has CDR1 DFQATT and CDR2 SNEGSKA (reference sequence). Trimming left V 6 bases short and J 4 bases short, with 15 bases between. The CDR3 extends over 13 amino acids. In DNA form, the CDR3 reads TGCAGTGCCCCCTCGCAGGATTTCTATGGCTACACCTTC. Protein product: CSAPSQDFYGYTF.

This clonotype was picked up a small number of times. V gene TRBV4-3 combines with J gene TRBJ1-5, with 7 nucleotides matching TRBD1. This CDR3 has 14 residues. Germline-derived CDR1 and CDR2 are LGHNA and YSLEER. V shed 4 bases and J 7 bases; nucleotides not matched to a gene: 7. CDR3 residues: CASSPTGVGQPQHF. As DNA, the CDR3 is TGCGCCAGCAGCCCAACAGGGGTTGGACAGCCCCAGCATTTT.

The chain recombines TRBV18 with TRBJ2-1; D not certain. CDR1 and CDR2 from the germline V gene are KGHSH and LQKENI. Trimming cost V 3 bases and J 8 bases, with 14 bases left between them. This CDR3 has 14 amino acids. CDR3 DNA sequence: TGTGCCAGCTCACCGTCTTTTTCAAGAGATGAGCAGTTCTTC. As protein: CASSPSFSRDEQFF.

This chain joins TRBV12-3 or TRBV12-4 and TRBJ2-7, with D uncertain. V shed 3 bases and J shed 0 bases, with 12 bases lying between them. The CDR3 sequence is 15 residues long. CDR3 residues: CASSFRTPSSYEQYF. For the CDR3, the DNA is TGTGCCAGCAGTTTTCGGACGCCGAGCTCCTACGAGCAGTACTTC.

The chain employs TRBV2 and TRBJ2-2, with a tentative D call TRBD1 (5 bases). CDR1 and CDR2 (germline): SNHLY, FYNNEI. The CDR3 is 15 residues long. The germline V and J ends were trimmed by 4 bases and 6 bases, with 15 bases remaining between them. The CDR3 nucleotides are TGTGCCAGCAGTGTCGTGGACATAAATCCCGGGGAGCTGTTTTTT. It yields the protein CASSVVDINPGELFF.

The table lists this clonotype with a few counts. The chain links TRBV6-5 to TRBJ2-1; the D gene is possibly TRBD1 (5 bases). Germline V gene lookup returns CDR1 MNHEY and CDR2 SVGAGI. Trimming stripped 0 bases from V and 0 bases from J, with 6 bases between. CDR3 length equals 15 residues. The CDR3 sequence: CASSYSQVSYNEQFF. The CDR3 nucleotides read TGTGCCAGCAGTTACTCACAGGTCTCCTACAATGAGCAGTTCTTC.

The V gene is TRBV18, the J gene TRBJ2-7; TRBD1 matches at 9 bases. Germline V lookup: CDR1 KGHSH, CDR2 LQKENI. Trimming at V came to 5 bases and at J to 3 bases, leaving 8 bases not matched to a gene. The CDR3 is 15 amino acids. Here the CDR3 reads CASSSLGTGSYEQYF. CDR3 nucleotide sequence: TGTGCCAGCTCATCCCTGGGGACAGGGAGCTACGAGCAGTACTTC.

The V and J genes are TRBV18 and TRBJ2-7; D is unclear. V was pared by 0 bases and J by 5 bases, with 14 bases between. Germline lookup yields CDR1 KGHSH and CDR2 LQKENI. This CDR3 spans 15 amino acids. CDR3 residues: CASSPPMGLDDEQYF. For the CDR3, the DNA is TGTGCCAGCTCACCACCGATGGGGTTGGACGACGAGCAGTACTTC. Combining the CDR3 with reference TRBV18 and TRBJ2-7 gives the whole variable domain NAGVMQNPRHLVRRRGQEARLRCSPMKGHSHVYWYRQLPEEGLKFMVYLQKENIIDESGMPKERFSAEFPKEGPSILRIQQVVRGDSAAYFCASSPPMGLDDEQYFGPGTRLTVT.

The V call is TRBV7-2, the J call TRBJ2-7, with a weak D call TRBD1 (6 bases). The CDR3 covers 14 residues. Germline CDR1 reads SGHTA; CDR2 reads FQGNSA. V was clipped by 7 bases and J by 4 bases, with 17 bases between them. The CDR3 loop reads CASTPQQGPYEQYF. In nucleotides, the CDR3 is TGTGCCAGCACCCCCCAACAGGGACCGTACGAGCAGTACTTC.

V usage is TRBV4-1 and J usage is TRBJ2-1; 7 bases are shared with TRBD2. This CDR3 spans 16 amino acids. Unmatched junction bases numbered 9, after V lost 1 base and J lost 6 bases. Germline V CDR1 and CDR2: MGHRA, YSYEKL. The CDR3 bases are TGCGCCAGCAGCCAAGGGGCCGGGAGGCGCCCCAATGAGCAGTTCTTC. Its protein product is CASSQGAGRRPNEQFF.

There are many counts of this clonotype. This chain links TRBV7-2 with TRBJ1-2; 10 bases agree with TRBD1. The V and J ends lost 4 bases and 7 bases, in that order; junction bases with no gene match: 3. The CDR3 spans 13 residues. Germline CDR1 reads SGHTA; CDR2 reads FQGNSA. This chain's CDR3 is CASSSGQGGGYTF. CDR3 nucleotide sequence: TGTGCCAGCAGCTCCGGACAGGGGGGTGGCTACACCTTC.

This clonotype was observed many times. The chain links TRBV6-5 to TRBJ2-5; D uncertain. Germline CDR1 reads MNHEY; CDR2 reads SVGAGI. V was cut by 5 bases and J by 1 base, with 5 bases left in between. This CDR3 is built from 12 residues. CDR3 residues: CASSQSQETQYF. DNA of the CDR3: TGTGCCAGCAGTCAGAGCCAAGAGACCCAGTACTTC.

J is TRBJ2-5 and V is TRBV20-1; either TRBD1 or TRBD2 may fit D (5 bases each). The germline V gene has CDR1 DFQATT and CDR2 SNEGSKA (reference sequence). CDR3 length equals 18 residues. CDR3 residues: CWAKRVGSSWQGQETQYF. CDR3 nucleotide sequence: TGCTGGGCTAAGAGGGTAGGGTCCTCGTGGCAGGGCCAAGAGACCCAGTACTTC.

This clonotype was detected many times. In DNA form, the CDR3 reads TGTGCCAGCAGCGGGTTCCTAGGTAATGAGCAGTTCTTC. This encodes CASSGFLGNEQFF. The chain uses TRBV12-3 or TRBV12-4 and TRBJ2-1; no firm D call. Trimming shortened V by 6 bases and J by 7 bases, and 13 bases separated the two germline ends. CDR3 length: 13 residues.

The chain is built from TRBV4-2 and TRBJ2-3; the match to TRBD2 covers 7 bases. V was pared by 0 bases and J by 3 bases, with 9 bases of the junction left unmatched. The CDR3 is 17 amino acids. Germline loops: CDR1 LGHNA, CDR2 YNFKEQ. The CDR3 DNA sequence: TGTGCCAGCAGCCAAGATCGGCTAGCGGTTGGTACAGATACGCAGTATTTT. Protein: CASSQDRLAVGTDTQYF.

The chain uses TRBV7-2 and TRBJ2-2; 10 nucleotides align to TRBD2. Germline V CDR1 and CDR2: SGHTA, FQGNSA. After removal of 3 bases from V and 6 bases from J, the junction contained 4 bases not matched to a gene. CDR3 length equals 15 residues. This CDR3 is CASSLSSGGAGELFF. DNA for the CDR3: TGTGCCAGCAGCTTGTCCAGCGGGGGGGCCGGGGAGCTGTTTTTT.

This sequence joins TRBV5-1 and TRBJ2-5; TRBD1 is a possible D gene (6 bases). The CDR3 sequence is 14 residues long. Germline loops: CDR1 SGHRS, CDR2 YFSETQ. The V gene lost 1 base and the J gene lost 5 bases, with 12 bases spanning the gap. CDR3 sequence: CASSLQGSWETQYF. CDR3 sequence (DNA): TGCGCCAGCAGCTTGCAGGGGTCCTGGGAGACCCAGTACTTC. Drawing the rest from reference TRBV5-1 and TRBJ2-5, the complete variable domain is KAGVTQTPRYLIKTRGQQVTLSCSPISGHRSVSWYQQTPGQGLQFLFEYFSETQRNKGNFPGRFSGRQFSNSRSEMNVSTLELGDSALYLCASSLQGSWETQYFGPGTRLLVL.

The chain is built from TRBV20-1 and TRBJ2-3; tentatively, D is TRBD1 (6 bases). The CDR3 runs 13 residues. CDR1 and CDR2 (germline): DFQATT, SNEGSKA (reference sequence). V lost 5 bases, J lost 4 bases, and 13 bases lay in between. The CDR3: CSAATGGADTQYF. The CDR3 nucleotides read TGCAGTGCTGCGACAGGTGGGGCAGATACGCAGTATTTT.

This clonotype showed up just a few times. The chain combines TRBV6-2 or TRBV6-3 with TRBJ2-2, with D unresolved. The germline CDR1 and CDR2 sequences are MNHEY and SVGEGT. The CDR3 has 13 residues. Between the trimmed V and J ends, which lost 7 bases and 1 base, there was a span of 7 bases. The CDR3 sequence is CASTYKNTGELFF. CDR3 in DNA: TGTGCCAGCACCTACAAGAACACCGGGGAGCTGTTTTTT.

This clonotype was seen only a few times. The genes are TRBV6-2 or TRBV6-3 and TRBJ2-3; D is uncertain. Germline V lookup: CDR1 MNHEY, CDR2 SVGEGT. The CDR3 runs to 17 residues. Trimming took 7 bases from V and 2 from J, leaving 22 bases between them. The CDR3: CASKKDPSRINTDTQYF. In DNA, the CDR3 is TGTGCCAGCAAAAAAGACCCGAGCAGAATTAACACAGATACGCAGTATTTT.

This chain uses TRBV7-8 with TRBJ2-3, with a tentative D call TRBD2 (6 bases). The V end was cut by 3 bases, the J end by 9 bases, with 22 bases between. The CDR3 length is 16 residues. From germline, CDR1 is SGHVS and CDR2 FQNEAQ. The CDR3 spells CASSFGRGLNAITQYF. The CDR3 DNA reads TGTGCCAGCAGCTTCGGGCGGGGTCTAAACGCAATCACGCAGTATTTT.

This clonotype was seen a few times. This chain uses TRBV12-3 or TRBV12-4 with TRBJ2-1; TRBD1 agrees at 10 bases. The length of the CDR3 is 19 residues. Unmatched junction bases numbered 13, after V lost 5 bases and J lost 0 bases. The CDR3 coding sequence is TGTGCCAGCAGTACGGACAGGGGGTCACGGGGGAGCTCCTACAATGAGCAGTTCTTC. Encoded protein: CASSTDRGSRGSSYNEQFF.

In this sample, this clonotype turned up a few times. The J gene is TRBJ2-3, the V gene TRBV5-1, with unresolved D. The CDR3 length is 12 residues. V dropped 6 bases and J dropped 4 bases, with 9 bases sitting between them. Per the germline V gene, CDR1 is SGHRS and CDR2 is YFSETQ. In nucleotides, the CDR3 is TGCGCCAGCAAGGACGTCGCAGATACGCAGTATTTT. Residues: CASKDVADTQYF.

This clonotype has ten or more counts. As DNA, the CDR3 is TGTGCCATCAGCAAGGAGGGTCGCAATCAGCCCCAGCATTTT. Protein product: CAISKEGRNQPQHF. J is TRBJ1-5 and V is TRBV10-3; D gene unclear. The CDR3 totals 14 residues. Trimming stripped 6 bases from V and 2 bases from J, with 11 bases between. CDR1 and CDR2 from the germline V gene are ENHRY and SYGVKD.

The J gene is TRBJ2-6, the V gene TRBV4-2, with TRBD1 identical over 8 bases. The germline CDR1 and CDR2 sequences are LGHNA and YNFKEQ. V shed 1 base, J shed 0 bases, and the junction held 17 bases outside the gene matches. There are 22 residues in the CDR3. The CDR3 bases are TGTGCCAGCAGCCAAGCTAACCCCGGACAGGGAATGGGGGGCTCTGGGGCCAACGTCCTGACTTTC. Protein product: CASSQANPGQGMGGSGANVLTF.

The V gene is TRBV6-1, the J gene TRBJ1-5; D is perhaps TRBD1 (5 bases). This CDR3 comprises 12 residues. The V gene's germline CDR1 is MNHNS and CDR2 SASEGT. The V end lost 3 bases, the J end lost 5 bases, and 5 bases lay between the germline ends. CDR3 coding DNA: TGTGCCAGCAGTGACAGGGATCAGCCCCAGCATTTT. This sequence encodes CASSDRDQPQHF.

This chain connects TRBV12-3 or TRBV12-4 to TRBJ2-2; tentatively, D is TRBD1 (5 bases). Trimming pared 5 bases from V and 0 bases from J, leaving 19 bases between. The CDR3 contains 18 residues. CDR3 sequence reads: CASSLEPPGWANTGELFF. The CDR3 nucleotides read TGTGCCAGCAGTCTCGAACCACCAGGGTGGGCGAACACCGGGGAGCTGTTTTTT.

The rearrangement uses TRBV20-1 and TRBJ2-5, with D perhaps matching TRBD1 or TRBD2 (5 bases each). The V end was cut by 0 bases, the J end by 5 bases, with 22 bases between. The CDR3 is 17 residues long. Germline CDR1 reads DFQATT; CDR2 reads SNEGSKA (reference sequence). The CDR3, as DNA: TGCAGTGCTAGAGACCCTTTGTGGTCCCCGAGGGGTGAGACCCAGTACTTC. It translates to CSARDPLWSPRGETQYF.